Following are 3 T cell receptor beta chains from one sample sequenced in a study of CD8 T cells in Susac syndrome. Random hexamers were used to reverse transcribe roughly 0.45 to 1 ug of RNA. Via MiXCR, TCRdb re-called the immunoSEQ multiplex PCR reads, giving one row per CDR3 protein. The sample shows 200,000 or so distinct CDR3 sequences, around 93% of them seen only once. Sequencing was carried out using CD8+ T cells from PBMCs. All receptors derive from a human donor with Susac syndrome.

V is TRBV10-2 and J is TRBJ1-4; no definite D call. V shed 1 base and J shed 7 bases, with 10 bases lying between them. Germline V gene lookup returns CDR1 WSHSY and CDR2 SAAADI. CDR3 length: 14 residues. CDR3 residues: CASSEWEHGEKLFF. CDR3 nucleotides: TGCGCCAGCAGTGAGTGGGAGCACGGTGAAAAACTGTTTTTT.

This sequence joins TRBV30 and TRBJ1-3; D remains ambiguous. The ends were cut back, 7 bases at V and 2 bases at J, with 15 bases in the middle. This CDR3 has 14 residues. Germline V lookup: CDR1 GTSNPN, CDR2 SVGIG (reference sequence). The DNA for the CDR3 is TGTGCCTATACGAGGGAGTCAGCTGGAAACACCATATATTTT. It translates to CAYTRESAGNTIYF.

For the CDR3, the DNA is TGCGCCAGCAGCCAAATCTCGGGGGGCGGACCTAATAGCAATCAGCCCCAGCATTTT. Amino acid sequence: CASSQISGGGPNSNQPQHF. The chain uses TRBV4-1 and TRBJ1-5; D is possibly TRBD1 (6 bases). V dropped 2 bases and J dropped 0 bases, with 20 bases sitting between them. The CDR3 runs to 19 residues. Germline CDR1 MGHRA, CDR2 YSYEKL.